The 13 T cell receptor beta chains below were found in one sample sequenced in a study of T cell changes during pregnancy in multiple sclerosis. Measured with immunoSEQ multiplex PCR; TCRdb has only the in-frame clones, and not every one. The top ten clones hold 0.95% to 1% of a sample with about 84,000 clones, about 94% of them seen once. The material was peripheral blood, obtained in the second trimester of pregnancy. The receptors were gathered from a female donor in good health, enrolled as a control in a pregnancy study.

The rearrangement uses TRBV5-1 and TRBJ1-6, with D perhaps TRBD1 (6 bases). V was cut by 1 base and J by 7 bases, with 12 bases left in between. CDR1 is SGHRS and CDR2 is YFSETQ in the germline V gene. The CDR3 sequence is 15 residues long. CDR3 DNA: TGCGCCAGCAGCTTGTCAGGGGCTCACAATTCACCCCTCCACTTT. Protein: CASSLSGAHNSPLHF.

CDR3 sequence: CASTFSQAGRDEQYF. CDR3 nucleotides: TGTGCCAGCACTTTCTCCCAGGCGGGAAGGGACGAGCAGTACTTC. The J gene is TRBJ2-7, the V gene TRBV28; TRBD2 might be the D (6 bases). Trimming took off 7 bases at V and 5 bases at J, with 21 bases between the two ends. CDR1 MDHEN and CDR2 SYDVKM come from the germline V gene. This CDR3 spans 15 amino acids.

The CDR3 reads CASSFVGVGDEQYF. DNA of the CDR3: TGTGCCAGCAGTTTCGTTGGGGTGGGAGACGAGCAGTACTTC. This chain links TRBV27 with TRBJ2-7; D might be TRBD2 (5 bases). The V and J ends lost 3 bases and 5 bases respectively, with 14 bases between them. The CDR3 extends over 14 amino acids. Per germline, CDR1 MNHEY and CDR2 SMNVEV (reference sequence).

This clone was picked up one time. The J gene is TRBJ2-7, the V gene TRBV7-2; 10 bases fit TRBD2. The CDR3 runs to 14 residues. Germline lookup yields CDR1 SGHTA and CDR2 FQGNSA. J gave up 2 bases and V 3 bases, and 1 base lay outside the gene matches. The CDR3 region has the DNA TGTGCCAGCAGCTTCACTAGCGGGACCTACGAGCAGTACTTC. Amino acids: CASSFTSGTYEQYF.

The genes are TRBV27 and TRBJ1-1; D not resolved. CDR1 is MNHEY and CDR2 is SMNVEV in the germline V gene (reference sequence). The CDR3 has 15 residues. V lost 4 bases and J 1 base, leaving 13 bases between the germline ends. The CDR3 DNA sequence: TGTGCCAGCAGTTCGACCCCCGGAGGGAACACTGAAGCTTTCTTT. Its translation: CASSSTPGGNTEAFF.

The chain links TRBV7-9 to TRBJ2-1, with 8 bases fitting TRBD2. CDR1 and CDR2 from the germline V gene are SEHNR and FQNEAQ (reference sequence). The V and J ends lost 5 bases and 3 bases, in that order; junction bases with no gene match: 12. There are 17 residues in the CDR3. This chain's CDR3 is CASSPRPTGGFYNEQFF. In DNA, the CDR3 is TGTGCCAGCAGCCCCCGGCCTACGGGAGGGTTCTACAATGAGCAGTTCTTC.

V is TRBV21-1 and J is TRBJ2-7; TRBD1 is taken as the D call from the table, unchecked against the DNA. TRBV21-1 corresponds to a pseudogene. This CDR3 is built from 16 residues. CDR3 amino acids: CASSKLRQGKPYEQYF. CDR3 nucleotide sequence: TGTGCCAGCAGCAAACTAAGGCAGGGGAAACCCTACGAGCAGTACTTC.

CDR3 nucleotides: TGTGCCAGCAGCGTAGCCAGGGGTTGGGGCTACACCTTC. Encoded protein: CASSVARGWGYTF. The chain combines TRBV9 with TRBJ1-2; D may be TRBD1 (6 bases). Trimming cost V 0 bases and J 8 bases, with 11 bases left between them. The CDR3 loop spans 13 amino acids. Germline V CDR1 and CDR2: SGDLS, YYNGEE.

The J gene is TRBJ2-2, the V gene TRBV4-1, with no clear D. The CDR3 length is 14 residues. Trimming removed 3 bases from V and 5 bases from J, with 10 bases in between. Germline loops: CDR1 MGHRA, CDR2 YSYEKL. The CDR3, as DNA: TGCGCCAGCAGCCATCCCGCGGTAACCGGGGAGCTGTTTTTT. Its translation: CASSHPAVTGELFF.

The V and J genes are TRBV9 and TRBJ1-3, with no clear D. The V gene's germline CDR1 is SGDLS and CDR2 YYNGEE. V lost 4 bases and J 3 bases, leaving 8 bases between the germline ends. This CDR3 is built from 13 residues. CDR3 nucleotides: TGTGCCAGCAGCACCTCAGATGGAAACACCATATATTTT. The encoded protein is CASSTSDGNTIYF.

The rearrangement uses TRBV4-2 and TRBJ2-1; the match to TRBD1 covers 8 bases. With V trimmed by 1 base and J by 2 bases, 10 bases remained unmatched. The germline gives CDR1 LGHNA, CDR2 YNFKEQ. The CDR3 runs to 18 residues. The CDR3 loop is CASSQVMPTGDPYNEQFF. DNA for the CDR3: TGTGCCAGCAGCCAAGTGATGCCGACAGGGGACCCCTACAATGAGCAGTTCTTC.

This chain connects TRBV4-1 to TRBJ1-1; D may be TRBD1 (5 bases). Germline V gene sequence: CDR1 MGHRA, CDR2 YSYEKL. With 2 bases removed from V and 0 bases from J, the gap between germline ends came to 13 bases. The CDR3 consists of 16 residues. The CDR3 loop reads CASSQSSGIMNTEAFF. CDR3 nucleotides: TGCGCCAGCAGCCAATCTTCAGGGATTATGAACACTGAAGCTTTCTTT.

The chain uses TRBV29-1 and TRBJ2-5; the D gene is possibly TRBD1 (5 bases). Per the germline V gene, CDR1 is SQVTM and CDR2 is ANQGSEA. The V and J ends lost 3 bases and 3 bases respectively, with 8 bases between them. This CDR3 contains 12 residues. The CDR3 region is CSVDGAEETQYF. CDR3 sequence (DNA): TGCAGCGTTGATGGGGCGGAAGAGACCCAGTACTTC.